The next 5 T cell receptor beta chains were all read from a single sample in a study of blood T cell repertoires in COVID-19. Data came from immunoSEQ multiplex PCR; TCRdb stores just in-frame clones and leaves some out. The sample carries about 280,000 clones, 88% recorded once. Sequencing was carried out using peripheral blood. These receptors came from a young woman with COVID-19, enrolled during active disease.

The V call is TRBV3-1 (or the pseudogene TRBV3-2), the J call TRBJ2-1; 7 nucleotides agree with TRBD2. Germline assignment: CDR1 LGHDT and CDR2 YNNKEL (reference sequence). This CDR3 comprises 13 residues. With 4 bases clipped from V and 7 bases from J, the junction kept 4 bases outside the gene matches. The CDR3 protein is CASSPSGPNEQFF. CDR3 coding DNA: TGTGCCAGCAGCCCTAGCGGACCAAATGAGCAGTTCTTC.

This chain connects TRBV6-5 to TRBJ1-5; tentative D call: TRBD1 (5 bases). Germline V gene sequence: CDR1 MNHEY, CDR2 SVGAGI. This CDR3 spans 14 amino acids. With 3 bases removed from V and 6 bases from J, the gap between germline ends came to 12 bases. For the CDR3, the DNA is TGTGCCAGCAGTTATTTGCGGCAGGGTCAGCCCCAGCATTTT. Its protein product is CASSYLRQGQPQHF.

This clone has just one count. The chain has TRBV19 and TRBJ1-5; a possible D gene is TRBD1 (6 bases). Germline V gene lookup returns CDR1 LNHDA and CDR2 SQIVND (reference sequence). The V end was cut by 0 bases, the J end by 11 bases, with 14 bases between. The CDR3 is 14 amino acids. CDR3 bases: TGTGCCAGTAGTATAGACGGGGGGCGCATGTCCCAGCATTTT. It encodes CASSIDGGRMSQHF.

J is TRBJ2-7 and V is TRBV2, with 9 bases identical to TRBD1. There are 13 residues in the CDR3. Germline V lookup: CDR1 SNHLY, CDR2 FYNNEI. J was trimmed by 2 bases and V by 7 bases; bases with no gene match: 3. CDR3 loop: CASTRDRAYEQYF. Here the CDR3 DNA reads TGTGCCAGCACACGGGACAGGGCCTACGAGCAGTACTTC.

The rearrangement links TRBV11-2 to TRBJ2-1, with D possibly being TRBD1 (5 bases). The germline V gene encodes CDR1 SGHAT and CDR2 FQNNGV. V lost 1 base and J 3 bases, leaving 10 bases between the germline ends. This CDR3 is 15 amino acids long. The CDR3 protein is CASSLGPDSYNEQFF. The CDR3 DNA follows: TGTGCCAGCAGCTTAGGCCCTGACAGCTACAATGAGCAGTTCTTC.